A selection of T cell receptor beta chains follows, all from one sample in a study of neoadjuvant anti-PD-1 for oral cavity cancer. Assay used: immunoSEQ multiplex PCR; TCRdb lists only in-frame clones, some missing. The sample records approximately 72,000 clones, around 82% being singletons. Here the sequenced sample was PBMCs, taken before nivolumab (anti-PD-1) treatment. Receptors originate from a person aged 40 to 85 with oral cavity squamous cell carcinoma. CDR3s include the opening cysteine and the closing phenylalanine or tryptophan. A D gene is named only where the DNA matches it firmly. Only some rows state a clone size, as once, few, many or a class for expanded clones.

CDR3nt: TGTGCCAGCAGCTTCTCCCTTAGCGGGAGGGCCTACAATGAGCAGTTCTTC
CDR3aa: CASSFSLSGRAYNEQFF
v_gene: TRBV11-2
j_gene: TRBJ2-1
d_gene: TRBD2
abundance: NA

CDR3nt: TGTGCCAGCAGCCCGAGGGCGGTTGAAAAACTGTTTTTT
CDR3aa: CASSPRAVEKLFF
v_gene: TRBV4-2
j_gene: TRBJ1-4
d_gene: NA
abundance: few

CDR3nt: TGTGCCAGCAGTATGACCGGGACAGACTCTGGGGCCAACGTCCTGACTTTC
CDR3aa: CASSMTGTDSGANVLTF
v_gene: TRBV5-8
j_gene: TRBJ2-6
d_gene: TRBD1
abundance: NA

CDR3nt: TGTGCCAGCAGCCCGGGACAGTCCTACGAGCAGTACTTC
CDR3aa: CASSPGQSYEQYF
v_gene: TRBV6-5
j_gene: TRBJ2-7
d_gene: TRBD1
abundance: NA

CDR3nt: TGCGCCAGCAGCTTGGTGGCGAAGACCTATGGCTACACCTTC
CDR3aa: CASSLVAKTYGYTF
v_gene: TRBV5-1
j_gene: TRBJ1-2
d_gene: NA
abundance: NA

CDR3nt: TGTGCCAGCAGCTTAGGGGGCTATAGCAATCAGCCCCAGCATTTT
CDR3aa: CASSLGGYSNQPQHF
v_gene: TRBV7-2
j_gene: TRBJ1-5
d_gene: NA
abundance: NA

CDR3nt: TGTGCCAGCAGTTACGGCTTAGGGGGCTTCGGGGATACGCAGTATTTT
CDR3aa: CASSYGLGGFGDTQYF
v_gene: TRBV6-6
j_gene: TRBJ2-3
d_gene: TRBD1
abundance: NA

CDR3nt: TGTGCCAGCAACATGGGGACGTCCGACGAGCAGTACTTC
CDR3aa: CASNMGTSDEQYF
v_gene: TRBV13
j_gene: TRBJ2-7
d_gene: NA
abundance: NA

CDR3nt: TGTGCCAGCAGCTTTTCACCCGGGGACGGCGGGACTAGCGGGGTGAATGAGCAGTTCTTC
CDR3aa: CASSFSPGDGGTSGVNEQFF
v_gene: TRBV13
j_gene: TRBJ2-1
d_gene: TRBD2
abundance: NA

CDR3nt: TGTGCCAGCAGTGTGCACTATGGCTACACCTTC
CDR3aa: CASSVHYGYTF
v_gene: TRBV2
j_gene: TRBJ1-2
d_gene: NA
abundance: once

CDR3nt: TGCGCCAGCAGCTGGACAGGGACGGACACTGAAGCTTTCTTT
CDR3aa: CASSWTGTDTEAFF
v_gene: TRBV5-1
j_gene: TRBJ1-1
d_gene: TRBD1
abundance: NA

CDR3nt: TGTGCCACCAGCACGCGACACCCACAGGGGGGTGAGCAGTTCTTC
CDR3aa: CATSTRHPQGGEQFF
v_gene: TRBV15
j_gene: TRBJ2-1
d_gene: TRBD1
abundance: once

CDR3nt: TGTGCCAGCAGCGTTGGGACAGGGAGTTTGGAGACCCAGTACTTC
CDR3aa: CASSVGTGSLETQYF
v_gene: TRBV5-6
j_gene: TRBJ2-5
d_gene: TRBD1
abundance: NA

CDR3nt: TGTGCCAGCAGTTACGACAGGGGAGGCTGGGGGGCCTACAATGAGCAGTTCTTC
CDR3aa: CASSYDRGGWGAYNEQFF
v_gene: TRBV27
j_gene: TRBJ2-1
d_gene: TRBD1
abundance: NA

CDR3nt: TGTGCTAGCAGCTTAAGTGGGGAAAACAATGAGCAGTTCTTC
CDR3aa: CASSLSGENNEQFF
v_gene: TRBV7-7
j_gene: TRBJ2-1
d_gene: NA
abundance: NA

CDR3nt: TGTGCCAGCAGCTTGCAGGGGCCCTCACACAATGAGCAGTTCTTC
CDR3aa: CASSLQGPSHNEQFF
v_gene: TRBV5-4
j_gene: TRBJ2-1
d_gene: NA
abundance: NA

CDR3nt: TGTGCCAGCGTAGGCAGAGACACCGGGGAGCTGTTTTTT
CDR3aa: CASVGRDTGELFF
v_gene: TRBV4-2
j_gene: TRBJ2-2
d_gene: NA
abundance: NA

CDR3nt: TGTGCCTGGAGTGTGGAAAGAGGCACTGAAGCTTTCTTT
CDR3aa: CAWSVERGTEAFF
v_gene: TRBV30
j_gene: TRBJ1-1
d_gene: NA
abundance: NA

CDR3nt: TGTGCCAGCAGCTTGGGACTTCCCCGGGCGGATGAGCAGTTCTTC
CDR3aa: CASSLGLPRADEQFF
v_gene: TRBV11-3
j_gene: TRBJ2-1
d_gene: NA
abundance: NA

CDR3nt: TGCGCCAGCAGCCAGCCGGGACAGAAAAACATTCAGTACTTC
CDR3aa: CASSQPGQKNIQYF
v_gene: TRBV4-1
j_gene: TRBJ2-4
d_gene: TRBD1
abundance: NA

CDR3nt: TGTGCCAGTAGTATCGGGACTACACACACCGGGGAGCTGTTTTTT
CDR3aa: CASSIGTTHTGELFF
v_gene: TRBV19
j_gene: TRBJ2-2
d_gene: TRBD2
abundance: NA

CDR3nt: TGTGCCAGCAGTAACCTCAGGGGACAGAACTATGGCTACACCTTC
CDR3aa: CASSNLRGQNYGYTF
v_gene: TRBV13
j_gene: TRBJ1-2
d_gene: TRBD1
abundance: NA

CDR3nt: TGTGCCAGCAGCTGGGGACCGATTACCTCTGGAAACACCATATATTTT
CDR3aa: CASSWGPITSGNTIYF
v_gene: TRBV5-8
j_gene: TRBJ1-3
d_gene: NA
abundance: NA

CDR3nt: TGTGCCAGCAGTTACTCAGGGACAGGGATAGCTGAAGCTTTCTTT
CDR3aa: CASSYSGTGIAEAFF
v_gene: TRBV6-5
j_gene: TRBJ1-1
d_gene: TRBD1
abundance: NA

CDR3nt: TGTGCCTGGAGTGCCCTGGGACTAGCCTACAATGAGCAGTTCTTC
CDR3aa: CAWSALGLAYNEQFF
v_gene: TRBV30
j_gene: TRBJ2-1
d_gene: TRBD2
abundance: NA

CDR3nt: TGTGCCAGCAGTTTTCTACAGGGGGCAGTTCAGCCCCAGCATTTT
CDR3aa: CASSFLQGAVQPQHF
v_gene: TRBV6-6
j_gene: TRBJ1-5
d_gene: TRBD1
abundance: NA

CDR3nt: TGTGCCAGCAGTTTATCGACAGGGGCCAGTGGCTACACCTTC
CDR3aa: CASSLSTGASGYTF
v_gene: TRBV27
j_gene: TRBJ1-2
d_gene: TRBD1
abundance: medium-sized

CDR3nt: TGTGCCAGCACCATCGGACAGCACCTCTCTGGGGCCAACGTCCTGACTTTC
CDR3aa: CASTIGQHLSGANVLTF
v_gene: TRBV2
j_gene: TRBJ2-6
d_gene: NA
abundance: NA

CDR3nt: TGCGCCAGCAGCCGGGGACTAAACTACGAGCAGTACTTC
CDR3aa: CASSRGLNYEQYF
v_gene: TRBV4-1
j_gene: TRBJ2-7
d_gene: TRBD2
abundance: NA

CDR3nt: TGTGCCAGCAAGAGGACAATTGGGACCGGGGAGCTGTTTTTT
CDR3aa: CASKRTIGTGELFF
v_gene: TRBV27
j_gene: TRBJ2-2
d_gene: NA
abundance: NA

CDR3nt: TGCGCCAGCAGTCAACCCGACGCCTTTGGAGTGGGTCTCCGGGGGGACACTGAAGCTTTCTTT
CDR3aa: CASSQPDAFGVGLRGDTEAFF
v_gene: TRBV23-1
j_gene: TRBJ1-1
d_gene: NA
abundance: once

CDR3nt: TGTGCCAGCAGTGAACCTGGGGGGTCCACTGAAGCTTTCTTT
CDR3aa: CASSEPGGSTEAFF
v_gene: TRBV6-1
j_gene: TRBJ1-1
d_gene: NA
abundance: NA

CDR3nt: TGTGCCAGTAGTACCACTGGGACAGCCTACACCTTC
CDR3aa: CASSTTGTAYTF
v_gene: TRBV19
j_gene: TRBJ1-2
d_gene: TRBD1
abundance: few

CDR3nt: TGTGCCAGCAGTTTAAGGGGCTGGGGCGGGTTACGCACAGATACGCAGTATTTT
CDR3aa: CASSLRGWGGLRTDTQYF
v_gene: TRBV28
j_gene: TRBJ2-3
d_gene: NA
abundance: NA

CDR3nt: TGCAGCGTTCGAGTTGGGGGCCGCAGGGGCTACACCTTC
CDR3aa: CSVRVGGRRGYTF
v_gene: TRBV29-1
j_gene: TRBJ1-2
d_gene: NA
abundance: once

CDR3nt: NA
CDR3aa: CASSILALNSPLHF
v_gene: TRBV19
j_gene: TRBJ1-6
d_gene: NA
abundance: NA

CDR3nt: TGTGCCAGCAGTTACGGGGGTGGCAATCAGCCCCAGCATTTT
CDR3aa: CASSYGGGNQPQHF
v_gene: TRBV6-5
j_gene: TRBJ1-5
d_gene: NA
abundance: NA

CDR3nt: TGTGCCAGCAGCGACTCGGCCAATGAGCAGTTCTTC
CDR3aa: CASSDSANEQFF
v_gene: TRBV11-3
j_gene: TRBJ2-1
d_gene: NA
abundance: NA

CDR3nt: TGTGCCAGCAGTAGCCGGACTAGCGGATACTACGAGCAGTACTTC
CDR3aa: CASSSRTSGYYEQYF
v_gene: TRBV6-5
j_gene: TRBJ2-7
d_gene: TRBD2
abundance: NA

CDR3nt: TGTGCCAGTGGAGCTAGCGGAAATGAGCAGTTCTTC
CDR3aa: CASGASGNEQFF
v_gene: TRBV9
j_gene: TRBJ2-1
d_gene: TRBD2
abundance: once

CDR3nt: TGTGCCTGGAGTTCGGGACTAACGGGGTCGGGCACCATATATTTT
CDR3aa: CAWSSGLTGSGTIYF
v_gene: TRBV30
j_gene: TRBJ1-3
d_gene: NA
abundance: NA

CDR3nt: TGCGCCAGCAGCCGGTGGGGGAATGAGCAGTTCTTC
CDR3aa: CASSRWGNEQFF
v_gene: TRBV4-1
j_gene: TRBJ2-1
d_gene: NA
abundance: once